This is a list of T cell receptor beta chains from one sample in a study of vaccination and CD4 T cells after COVID-19. What these receptors recognize is not known. MiXCR, applied by TCRdb to the PCR reads, yields one record per CDR3 protein. The sample lists some 15,000 distinct CDR3 sequences; 35% were seen once. The specimen sequenced was cultured CD4+ T cells from blood. All receptors come from a human donor with COVID-19. Each CDR3 is given with its conserved first and last residue. The D gene is left open where the match is weak. A row's size may be missing; if present it is once, few, many or a size class.

D | J | V | size | CDR3 | DNA
TRBD1 | TRBJ1-1 | TRBV20-1 | NA | CSAKRDSMNTEAFF | TGCAGTGCTAAGAGGGACAGTATGAACACTGAAGCTTTCTTT
TRBD1 | TRBJ2-1 | TRBV6-1 | NA | CASSNPGQGIHNEQFF | TGTGCCAGCAGTAATCCGGGACAGGGAATTCACAATGAGCAGTTCTTC
TRBD2 | TRBJ2-7 | TRBV5-6 | NA | CASSPRLAGAPYEQYF | TGTGCCAGCAGCCCCCGGCTAGCGGGGGCCCCCTACGAGCAGTACTTC
NA | TRBJ2-2 | TRBV7-3 | few | CASSVGGANTGELFF | TGTGCCAGCAGCGTAGGAGGGGCGAACACCGGGGAGCTGTTTTTT
NA | TRBJ1-5 | TRBV27 | medium-sized | CASSFYSRAGNQPQHF | TGTGCCAGCAGTTTTTATTCCAGGGCCGGCAATCAGCCCCAGCATTTT
TRBD2 | TRBJ2-1 | TRBV2 | few | CASSETSGGSIEQFF | TGTGCCAGCAGTGAAACTAGCGGGGGGAGCATCGAGCAGTTCTTC
NA | TRBJ1-3 | TRBV6-2/TRBV6-3 | NA | CASSYGGLFSGNTIYF | TGTGCCAGCAGTTACGGGGGCCTCTTCTCTGGAAACACCATATATTTT
NA | TRBJ1-1 | TRBV9 | NA | CASSYQLNTEAFF | TGTGCCAGCAGCTATCAGCTCAACACTGAAGCTTTCTTT
TRBD2 | TRBJ2-7 | TRBV6-1 | NA | CASTRGGASGNEQYF | TGTGCCAGCACTCGCGGGGGGGCTTCGGGGAACGAGCAGTACTTC
NA | TRBJ2-3 | TRBV5-1 | NA | CASRNLGDTDTQYF | TGCGCCAGCAGGAATCTCGGCGACACAGATACGCAGTATTTT
NA | TRBJ1-5 | TRBV6-1 | NA | CASSTGWFQPHHF | TGTGCCAGCAGCACAGGGTGGTTTCAGCCCCACCATTTT
TRBD2 | TRBJ2-7 | TRBV20-1 | few | CSALSGVSSYEQYF | TGCAGTGCTCTAAGCGGGGTGAGCTCCTACGAGCAGTACTTC
NA | TRBJ1-6 | TRBV7-2 | NA | CASNLSGGSPLHF | TGTGCCAGCAATCTGAGTGGGGGTTCACCCCTCCACTTT
NA | TRBJ1-5 | TRBV19 | few | CASSIEWDQPQHF | TGTGCCAGTAGTATAGAATGGGATCAGCCCCAGCATTTT
NA | TRBJ1-1 | TRBV7-9 | few | CASSLAVGIEAFF | TGTGCCAGCAGCTTAGCGGTGGGGATTGAAGCTTTCTTT
NA | TRBJ1-1 | TRBV6-1 | NA | CASRYGKVNTEAFF | TGTGCCAGCAGATATGGCAAGGTGAACACTGAAGCTTTCTTT
NA | TRBJ2-7 | TRBV6-1 | NA | CASTLTGEAAEQYF | TGTGCCAGCACCCTTACCGGGGAAGCGGCCGAGCAGTACTTC
NA | TRBJ2-1 | TRBV20-1 | NA | CSAREKRQVWNEQFF | TGCAGTGCTAGGGAAAAACGACAGGTATGGAATGAGCAGTTCTTC
NA | TRBJ1-2 | TRBV29-1 | NA | CSVEDTVEGYTF | TGCAGCGTTGAAGACACAGTGGAGGGCTACACCTTC
TRBD2 | TRBJ2-3 | TRBV7-9 | few | CASSLIKTGGRTDTQYF | TGTGCCAGCAGCTTAATTAAGACGGGGGGGCGCACAGATACGCAGTATTTT